This T cell receptor (beta chain) was identified in a study of blood T cell repertoires in COVID-19. Study background: Samples representing acute and convalescent COVID-19 were sourced from the United States, Italy and Spain.

Source study methods: Amplification of reference gene primers was used by the study to estimate nucleated cell counts. Assay used: immunoSEQ multiplex PCR; TCRdb lists only in-frame clones, some missing. That table furnishes V, J and clone size, whereas the DNA furnished D and trimming. This table holds over 250,000 clones, 86% found once. The germline V gene has CDR1 SGHAT and CDR2 FQNNGV. V was clipped by 3 bases and J by 5 bases; unmatched bases: 10. The CDR3 is 16 residues long. This clone was seen just once. This TCR was recovered from a woman in her sixties or seventies with COVID-19, enrolled during active disease. Sequencing input: peripheral blood. The chain is built from TRBV11-2 and TRBJ2-3; 8 bases map to TRBD1. CDR3 loop: CASSFRQGNVGDTQYF. The CDR3 nucleotides read TGTGCCAGCAGCTTTAGACAGGGGAACGTAGGAGATACGCAGTATTTT.